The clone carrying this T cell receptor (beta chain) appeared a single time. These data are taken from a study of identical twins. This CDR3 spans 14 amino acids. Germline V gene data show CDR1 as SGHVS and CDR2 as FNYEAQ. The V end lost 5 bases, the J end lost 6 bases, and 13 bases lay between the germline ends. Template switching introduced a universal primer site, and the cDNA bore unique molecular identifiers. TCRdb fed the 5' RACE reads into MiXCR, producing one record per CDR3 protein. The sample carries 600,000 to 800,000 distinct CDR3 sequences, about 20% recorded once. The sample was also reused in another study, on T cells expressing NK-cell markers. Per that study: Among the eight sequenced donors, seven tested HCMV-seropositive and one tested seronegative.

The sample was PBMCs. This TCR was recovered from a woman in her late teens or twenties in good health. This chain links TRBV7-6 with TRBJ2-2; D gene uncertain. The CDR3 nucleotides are TGTGCCAGCAGCCCGGAAGGGTATCCCGGGGAGCTGTTTTTT. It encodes CASSPEGYPGELFF.